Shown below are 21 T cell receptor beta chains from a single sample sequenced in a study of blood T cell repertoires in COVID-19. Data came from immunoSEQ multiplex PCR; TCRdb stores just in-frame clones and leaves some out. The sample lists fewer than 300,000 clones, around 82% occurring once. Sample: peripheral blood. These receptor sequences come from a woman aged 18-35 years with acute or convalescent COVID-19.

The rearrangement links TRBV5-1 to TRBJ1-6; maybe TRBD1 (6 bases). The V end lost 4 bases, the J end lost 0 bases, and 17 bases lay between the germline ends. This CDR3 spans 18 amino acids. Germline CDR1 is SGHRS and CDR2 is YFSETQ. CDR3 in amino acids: CASSPGTNWGSYNSPLHF. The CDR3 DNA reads TGCGCCAGCAGCCCCGGGACAAATTGGGGCTCCTATAATTCACCCCTCCACTTT.

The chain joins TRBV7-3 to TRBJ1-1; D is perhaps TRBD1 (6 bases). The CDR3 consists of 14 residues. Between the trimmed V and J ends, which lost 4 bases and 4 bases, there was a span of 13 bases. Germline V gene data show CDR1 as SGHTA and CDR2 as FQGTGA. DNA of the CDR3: TGTGCCAGCAGCTCACAGGGATGGGGCACTGAAGCTTTCTTT. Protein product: CASSSQGWGTEAFF. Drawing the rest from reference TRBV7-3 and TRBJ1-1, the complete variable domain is GAGVSQTPSNKVTEKGKYVELRCDPISGHTALYWYRQSLGQGPEFLIYFQGTGAADDSGLPNDRFFAVRPEGSVSTLKIQRTERGDSAVYLCASSSQGWGTEAFFGQGTRLTVV.

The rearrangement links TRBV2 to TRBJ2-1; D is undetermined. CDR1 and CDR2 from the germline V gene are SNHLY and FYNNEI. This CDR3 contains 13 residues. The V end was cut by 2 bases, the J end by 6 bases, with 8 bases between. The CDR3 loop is CASSEWSSNEQFF. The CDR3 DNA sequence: TGTGCCAGCAGTGAATGGAGTTCCAATGAGCAGTTCTTC.

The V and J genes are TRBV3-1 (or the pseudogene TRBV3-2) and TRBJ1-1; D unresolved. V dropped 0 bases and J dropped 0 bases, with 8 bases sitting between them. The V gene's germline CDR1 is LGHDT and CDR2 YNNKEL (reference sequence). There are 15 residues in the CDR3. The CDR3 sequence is CASSQDRRMNTEAFF. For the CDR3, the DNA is TGTGCCAGCAGCCAAGACAGGCGTATGAACACTGAAGCTTTCTTT.

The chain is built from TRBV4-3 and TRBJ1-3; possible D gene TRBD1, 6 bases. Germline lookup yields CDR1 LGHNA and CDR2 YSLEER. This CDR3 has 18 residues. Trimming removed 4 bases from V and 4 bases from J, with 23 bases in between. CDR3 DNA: TGCGCCAGCAGCCTTGACCCCAGGGGAGGGGGAGGAGGAAACACCATATATTTT. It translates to CASSLDPRGGGGGNTIYF.

CDR3 residues: CASSYDAQASYEQYF. The CDR3 DNA follows: TGTGCCAGCAGTTACGATGCCCAGGCCTCCTACGAGCAGTACTTC. The V gene is TRBV6-2 or TRBV6-3, the J gene TRBJ2-7; no reliable D call. The CDR3 totals 15 residues. Trimming pared 2 bases from V and 0 bases from J, leaving 11 bases between. Per the germline V gene, CDR1 is MNHEY and CDR2 is SVGEGT.

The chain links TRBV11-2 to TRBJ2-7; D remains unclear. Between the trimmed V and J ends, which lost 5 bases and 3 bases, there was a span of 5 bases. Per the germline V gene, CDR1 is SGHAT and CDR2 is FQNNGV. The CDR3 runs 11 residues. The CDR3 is CASSTSYEQYF. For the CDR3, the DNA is TGTGCCAGCAGCACAAGCTACGAGCAGTACTTC.

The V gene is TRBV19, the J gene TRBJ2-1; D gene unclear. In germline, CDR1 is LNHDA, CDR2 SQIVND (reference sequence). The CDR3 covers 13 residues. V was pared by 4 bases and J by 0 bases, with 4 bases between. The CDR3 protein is CASSTSSYNEQFF. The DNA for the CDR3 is TGTGCCAGTAGTACGAGCTCCTACAATGAGCAGTTCTTC.

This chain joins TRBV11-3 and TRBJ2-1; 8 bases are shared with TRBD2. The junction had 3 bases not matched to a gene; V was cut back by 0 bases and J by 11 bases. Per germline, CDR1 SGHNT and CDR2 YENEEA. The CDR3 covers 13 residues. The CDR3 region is CASSLEGTSQQFF. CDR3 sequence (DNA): TGTGCCAGCAGCTTAGAGGGGACTAGTCAGCAGTTCTTC. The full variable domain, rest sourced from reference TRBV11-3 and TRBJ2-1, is EAGVVQSPRYKIIEKKQPVAFWCNPISGHNTLYWYLQNLGQGPELLIRYENEEAVDDSQLPKDRFSAERLKGVDSTLKIQPAELGDSAVYLCASSLEGTSQQFFGPGTRLTVL.

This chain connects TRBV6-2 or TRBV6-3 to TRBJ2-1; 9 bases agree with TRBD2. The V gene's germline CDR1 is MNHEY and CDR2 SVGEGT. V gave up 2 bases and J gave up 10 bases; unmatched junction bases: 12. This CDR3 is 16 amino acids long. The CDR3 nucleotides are TGTGCCAGCAGTTACCTAACCGGGACTAGCCTCTCAGAGCAGTTCTTC. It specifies CASSYLTGTSLSEQFF.

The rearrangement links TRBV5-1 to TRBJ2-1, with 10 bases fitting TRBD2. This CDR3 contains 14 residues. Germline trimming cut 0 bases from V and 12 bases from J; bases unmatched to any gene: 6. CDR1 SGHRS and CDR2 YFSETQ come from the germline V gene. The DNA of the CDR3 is TGCGCCAGCAGCTTGGGGCTAGCGGGAGACCTGCAGTTCTTC. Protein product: CASSLGLAGDLQFF. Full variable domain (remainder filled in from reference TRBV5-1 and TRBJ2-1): KAGVTQTPRYLIKTRGQQVTLSCSPISGHRSVSWYQQTPGQGLQFLFEYFSETQRNKGNFPGRFSGRQFSNSRSEMNVSTLELGDSALYLCASSLGLAGDLQFFGPGTRLTVL.

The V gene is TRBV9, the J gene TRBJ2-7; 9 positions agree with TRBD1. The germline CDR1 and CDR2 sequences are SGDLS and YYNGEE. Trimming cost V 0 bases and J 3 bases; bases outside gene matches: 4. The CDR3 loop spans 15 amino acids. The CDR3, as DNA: TGTGCCAGCAGCGTAGATGGGACAGGGAGCTACGAGCAGTACTTC. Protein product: CASSVDGTGSYEQYF. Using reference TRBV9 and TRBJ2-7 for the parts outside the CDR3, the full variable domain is DSGVTQTPKHLITATGQRVTLRCSPRSGDLSVYWYQQSLDQGLQFLIQYYNGEERAKGNILERFSAQQFPDLHSELNLSSLELGDSALYFCASSVDGTGSYEQYFGPGTRLTVT.

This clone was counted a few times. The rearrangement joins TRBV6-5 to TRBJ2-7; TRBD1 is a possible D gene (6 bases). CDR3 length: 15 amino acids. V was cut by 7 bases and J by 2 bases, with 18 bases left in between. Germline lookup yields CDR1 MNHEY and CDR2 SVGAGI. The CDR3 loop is CASTRVAGVPYEQYF. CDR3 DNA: TGTGCCAGCACCCGGGTGGCAGGGGTCCCCTACGAGCAGTACTTC.

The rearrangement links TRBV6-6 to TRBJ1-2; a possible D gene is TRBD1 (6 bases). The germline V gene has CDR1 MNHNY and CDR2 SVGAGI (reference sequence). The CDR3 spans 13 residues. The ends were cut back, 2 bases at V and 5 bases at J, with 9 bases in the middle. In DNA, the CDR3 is TGTGCCAGCAGTTACGACAGGCGGTATGGCTACACCTTC. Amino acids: CASSYDRRYGYTF.

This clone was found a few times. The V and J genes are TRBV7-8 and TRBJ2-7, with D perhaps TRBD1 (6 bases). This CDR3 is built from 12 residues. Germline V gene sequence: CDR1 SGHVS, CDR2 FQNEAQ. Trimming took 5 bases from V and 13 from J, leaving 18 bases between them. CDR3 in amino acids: CASSLPGQQTYF. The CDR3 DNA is TGTGCCAGCAGCCTGCCGGGACAACAAACTTACTTC. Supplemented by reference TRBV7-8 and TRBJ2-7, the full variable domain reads GAGVSQSPRYKVAKRGQDVALRCDPISGHVSLFWYQQALGQGPEFLTYFQNEAQLDKSGLPSDRFFAERPEGSVSTLKIQRTQQEDSAVYLCASSLPGQQTYFGPGTRLTVT.

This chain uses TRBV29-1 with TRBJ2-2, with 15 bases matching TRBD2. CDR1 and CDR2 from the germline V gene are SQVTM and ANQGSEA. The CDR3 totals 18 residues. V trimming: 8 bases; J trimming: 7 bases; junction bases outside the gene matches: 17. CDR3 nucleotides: TGCAGCTTCACACCCGGACTAGCGGGAGGGCCGGGGAGCGGGGAGCTGTTTTTT. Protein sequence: CSFTPGLAGGPGSGELFF.

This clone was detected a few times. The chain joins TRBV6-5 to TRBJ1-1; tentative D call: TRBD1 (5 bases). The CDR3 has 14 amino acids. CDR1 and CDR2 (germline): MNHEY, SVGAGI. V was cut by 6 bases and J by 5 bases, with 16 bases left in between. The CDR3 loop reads CASRDQGEWTEAFF. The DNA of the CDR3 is TGTGCCAGCAGAGACCAGGGTGAATGGACTGAAGCTTTCTTT.

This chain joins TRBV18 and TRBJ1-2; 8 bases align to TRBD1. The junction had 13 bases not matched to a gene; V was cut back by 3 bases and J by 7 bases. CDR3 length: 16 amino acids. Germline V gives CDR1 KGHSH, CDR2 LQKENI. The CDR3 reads CASSPPRPDRAGGYTF. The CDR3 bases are TGTGCCAGCTCACCCCCGCGGCCGGACAGGGCCGGTGGCTACACCTTC.

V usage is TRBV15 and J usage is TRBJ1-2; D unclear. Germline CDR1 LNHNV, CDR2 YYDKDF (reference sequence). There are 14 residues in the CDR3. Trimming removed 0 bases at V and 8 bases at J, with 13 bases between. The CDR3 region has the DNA TGTGCCACCAGCAGAGAGCGGCCAGAATACGGCTACACCTTC. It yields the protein CATSRERPEYGYTF.

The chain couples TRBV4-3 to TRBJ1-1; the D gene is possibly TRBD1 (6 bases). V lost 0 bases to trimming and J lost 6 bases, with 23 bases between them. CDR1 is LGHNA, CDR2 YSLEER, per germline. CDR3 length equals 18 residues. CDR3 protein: CASSQDLAGTTGQAEAFF. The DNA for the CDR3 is TGCGCCAGCAGCCAAGATCTGGCCGGGACCACAGGGCAGGCTGAAGCTTTCTTT.

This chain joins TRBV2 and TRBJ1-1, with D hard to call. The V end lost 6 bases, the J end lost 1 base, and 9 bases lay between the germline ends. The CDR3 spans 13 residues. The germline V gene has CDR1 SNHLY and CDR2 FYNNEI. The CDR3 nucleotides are TGTGCCAGCAGCGGGGAGGCGAACACTGAAGCTTTCTTT. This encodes CASSGEANTEAFF.